This is a list of T cell receptor beta chains from one sample in a study of T cells in Graves' hyperthyroidism and ophthalmopathy. TCRdb used MiXCR to reprocess the multiplex PCR reads, holding one entry per CDR3 protein. The table shows approximately 640,000 distinct CDR3 sequences, with 15% to 20% occurring only once. Input material: blood. These receptors all stem from a man between 45 and 60 years old with Graves' hyperthyroidism. Each CDR3 is given without its conserved first and last residue. A D gene is named only where the DNA matches it firmly. A row's size may be missing; if present it is once, few, many or a size class.

d_gene: -; j_gene: TRBJ1-3; abundance: -; v_gene: TRBV4-2; CDR3aa: ASSQEPGSSGNTIY
d_gene: -; j_gene: TRBJ2-5; abundance: -; v_gene: TRBV9; CDR3aa: ASSVGVGETQY
d_gene: -; j_gene: TRBJ2-6; abundance: few; v_gene: TRBV6-1; CDR3aa: ASHLESGTSGANVLT
d_gene: -; j_gene: TRBJ2-1; abundance: many; v_gene: TRBV28; CDR3aa: ASISRLRSYNEQF
d_gene: -; j_gene: TRBJ1-4; abundance: -; v_gene: TRBV29-1; CDR3aa: SVQGTKAGKLF
d_gene: TRBD2; j_gene: TRBJ2-1; abundance: -; v_gene: TRBV29-1; CDR3aa: STSQREGPQF
d_gene: -; j_gene: TRBJ1-2; abundance: many; v_gene: TRBV18; CDR3aa: ASSEDGNYGYT
d_gene: -; j_gene: TRBJ2-4; abundance: -; v_gene: TRBV20-1; CDR3aa: SARDSLAKNIQY
d_gene: -; j_gene: TRBJ1-5; abundance: many; v_gene: TRBV20-1; CDR3aa: SALLRANQPQH
d_gene: -; j_gene: TRBJ1-1; abundance: many; v_gene: TRBV10-3; CDR3aa: AISDLAQGMNTEAF
d_gene: -; j_gene: TRBJ2-3; abundance: many; v_gene: TRBV27; CDR3aa: ASSFFGSADTQY
d_gene: -; j_gene: TRBJ2-4; abundance: few; v_gene: TRBV3-1; CDR3aa: ASSQGRRIRDIQY
d_gene: TRBD1; j_gene: TRBJ2-5; abundance: many; v_gene: TRBV12-3/TRBV12-4; CDR3aa: ASSLDGQGQETQY
d_gene: TRBD2; j_gene: TRBJ2-3; abundance: -; v_gene: TRBV20-1; CDR3aa: SAREEGGPGTQY
d_gene: TRBD1; j_gene: TRBJ2-7; abundance: -; v_gene: TRBV5-1; CDR3aa: ASSLVLPGQGYEQY
d_gene: TRBD1; j_gene: TRBJ2-7; abundance: many; v_gene: TRBV5-1; CDR3aa: ASTKGQGYYEQY
d_gene: TRBD1; j_gene: TRBJ2-6; abundance: -; v_gene: TRBV18; CDR3aa: ASSPRQGTSFGANVLT
d_gene: TRBD2; j_gene: TRBJ2-1; abundance: -; v_gene: TRBV29-1; CDR3aa: SVGGLAGIYNEQF
d_gene: TRBD1; j_gene: TRBJ2-7; abundance: many; v_gene: TRBV7-9; CDR3aa: ASSLGGQIEQY
d_gene: TRBD2; j_gene: TRBJ2-7; abundance: -; v_gene: TRBV28; CDR3aa: ASDTGGLAGGGYEQY
d_gene: TRBD2; j_gene: TRBJ2-1; abundance: many; v_gene: TRBV20-1; CDR3aa: SALSVAGDYNEQF
d_gene: TRBD2; j_gene: TRBJ2-1; abundance: -; v_gene: TRBV27; CDR3aa: ASSLIAGQWYNEQF
d_gene: -; j_gene: TRBJ1-4; abundance: -; v_gene: TRBV7-9; CDR3aa: ASSLAGPPGEKLF
d_gene: -; j_gene: TRBJ2-3; abundance: many; v_gene: TRBV2; CDR3aa: ASRVLLTDTQY